Presented here are 30 T cell receptor beta chains from one specimen sequenced in a study of T cell responses to AZD1222 COVID-19 vaccine. Assay used: immunoSEQ multiplex PCR; TCRdb lists only in-frame clones, some missing. The table has 150,000 or so clones, around nine tenths seen once. The sequenced sample was peripheral blood, obtained on day 0 of AZD1222 vaccination. All receptors come from an adult in good health.

As DNA, the CDR3 is TGTGCCAGTAGGGATTCCACAGGGCCTGGAAACACCATATATTTT. Protein: CASRDSTGPGNTIYF. The chain joins TRBV19 to TRBJ1-3, with D maybe TRBD1 (6 bases). The CDR3 contains 15 residues. Between the trimmed V and J ends, which lost 6 bases and 2 bases, there was a span of 14 bases. CDR1 is LNHDA and CDR2 is SQIVND in the germline V gene (reference sequence).

The J gene is TRBJ2-2, the V gene TRBV2; no reliable D call. Germline loops: CDR1 SNHLY, CDR2 FYNNEI. The CDR3 is 13 residues long. Trimming removed 4 bases at V and 3 bases at J, with 6 bases between. The CDR3 DNA reads TGTGCCAGCAGTGTAAGGGACACCGGGGAGCTGTTTTTT. Its translation: CASSVRDTGELFF.

This clone came up once. The CDR3 coding sequence is TGTGCCAGCAGCCCAAGAGCCACAGGGCGCTCTGGAAACACCATATATTTT. It codes for CASSPRATGRSGNTIYF. The V call is TRBV9, the J call TRBJ1-3, with a tentative D call TRBD1 (6 bases). This CDR3 is 17 amino acids long. V gave up 4 bases and J gave up 0 bases, with 17 bases separating them. Germline CDR1 is SGDLS and CDR2 is YYNGEE.

This clone came up once. V is TRBV6-5 and J is TRBJ2-7, with 10 bases that match TRBD2. J was trimmed by 4 bases and V by 6 bases; bases with no gene match: 6. The CDR3 contains 14 residues. The germline V gene has CDR1 MNHEY and CDR2 SVGAGI. The CDR3 sequence is CASRASGSVYEQYF. CDR3 nucleotide sequence: TGTGCCAGCAGAGCTAGCGGGAGCGTTTACGAGCAGTACTTC.

This clone has only a few counts. This chain links TRBV25-1 with TRBJ2-7; 8 nucleotides align to TRBD1. The CDR3 extends over 15 amino acids. CDR1 and CDR2 (germline): MGHDK, SYGVNS. Trimming at V came to 5 bases and at J to 3 bases, leaving 9 bases not matched to a gene. The CDR3 loop reads CASSPLGQGHYEQYF. CDR3 DNA: TGTGCCAGCAGTCCCCTCGGACAGGGCCACTACGAGCAGTACTTC.

V usage is TRBV5-4 and J usage is TRBJ1-6; the match to TRBD1 covers 7 bases. CDR3 size: 15 residues. CDR1 is SGHNT, CDR2 YYREEE, per germline (reference sequence). Unmatched junction bases numbered 6, after V lost 4 bases and J lost 5 bases. The CDR3 here is CASSLRDRNNSPLHF. CDR3 DNA: TGTGCCAGCAGCCTCCGGGACAGAAATAATTCACCCCTCCACTTT.

This clone was seen only once. The gene calls are TRBV9 and TRBJ2-3; D is possibly TRBD1 or TRBD2 (5 bases each). Trimming took 0 bases from V and 0 from J, leaving 8 bases between them. The length of the CDR3 is 15 residues. Germline V gene lookup returns CDR1 SGDLS and CDR2 YYNGEE. In DNA, the CDR3 is TGTGCCAGCAGCGTAGCGGGACCAAGCACAGATACGCAGTATTTT. This translates into CASSVAGPSTDTQYF. The full variable domain, completed using reference TRBV9 and TRBJ2-3, is DSGVTQTPKHLITATGQRVTLRCSPRSGDLSVYWYQQSLDQGLQFLIQYYNGEERAKGNILERFSAQQFPDLHSELNLSSLELGDSALYFCASSVAGPSTDTQYFGPGTRLTVL.

The V call is TRBV6-5, the J call TRBJ1-1; D possibly corresponds to TRBD1 (5 bases). The V gene lost 6 bases and the J gene lost 4 bases, with 15 bases spanning the gap. The CDR3 extends over 14 amino acids. Per germline, CDR1 MNHEY and CDR2 SVGAGI. This chain's CDR3 is CASRTSGGGTEAFF. For the CDR3, the DNA is TGTGCCAGCAGGACCTCCGGGGGAGGCACTGAAGCTTTCTTT.

The chain has TRBV6-2 or TRBV6-3 and TRBJ2-7; TRBD2 aligns across 11 bases. This CDR3 has 15 amino acids. The trim removed 0 bases at V and 2 bases at J, leaving 0 bases unmatched. The germline CDR1 and CDR2 sequences are MNHEY and SVGEGT. The CDR3 loop reads CASSYSTSGTYEQYF. The CDR3 DNA is TGTGCCAGCAGTTACTCGACTAGCGGGACCTACGAGCAGTACTTC.

This chain uses TRBV6-5 with TRBJ1-1; TRBD1 might be the D (5 bases). Per the germline V gene, CDR1 is MNHEY and CDR2 is SVGAGI. V was shortened by 1 base and J by 3 bases, with 9 bases between the two germline ends. The CDR3 loop spans 14 amino acids. CDR3 region: CASSYWDGDTEAFF. The CDR3 DNA follows: TGTGCCAGCAGTTACTGGGACGGGGACACTGAAGCTTTCTTT.

The chain links TRBV9 to TRBJ2-5, with 9 nucleotides matching TRBD1. The V segment lost 0 bases and the J segment 4 bases; nucleotides outside the gene matches: 7. The length of the CDR3 is 16 residues. The germline CDR1 and CDR2 sequences are SGDLS and YYNGEE. The CDR3 DNA follows: TGTGCCAGCAGCGTAGGAAGGGACAGGGAGGGAGAGACCCAGTACTTC. Protein: CASSVGRDREGETQYF. Variable domain in full (rest from reference TRBV9 and TRBJ2-5): DSGVTQTPKHLITATGQRVTLRCSPRSGDLSVYWYQQSLDQGLQFLIQYYNGEERAKGNILERFSAQQFPDLHSELNLSSLELGDSALYFCASSVGRDREGETQYFGPGTRLLVL.

A few counts support this clone. The rearrangement links TRBV18 to TRBJ1-1; no clear D. Looked up from germline, CDR1 is KGHSH and CDR2 is LQKENI. V lost 6 bases and J lost 2, with 10 bases in between. This CDR3 has 13 amino acids. CDR3 sequence: CASSTGVNTEAFF. CDR3 nucleotide sequence: TGTGCCAGCTCGACGGGAGTTAACACTGAAGCTTTCTTT.

There are a few counts of this clone. This chain links TRBV28 with TRBJ1-2, with 7 bases aligning to TRBD1. This CDR3 has 14 amino acids. Per germline, CDR1 MDHEN and CDR2 SYDVKM. The ends lost 6 bases at V and 2 bases at J; junction bases unmatched: 6. CDR3 sequence reads: CASRGQVSNYGYTF. CDR3 in DNA: TGTGCCAGCAGAGGACAGGTCTCCAACTATGGCTACACCTTC.

V and J are TRBV27 and TRBJ1-5, with a tentative D call TRBD1 (6 bases). Germline-derived CDR1 and CDR2 are MNHEY and SMNVEV (reference sequence). CDR3 length equals 12 residues. With 8 bases removed from V and 4 bases from J, the gap between germline ends came to 9 bases. The CDR3: CASGGGNQPQHF. For the CDR3, the DNA is TGTGCCAGCGGGGGCGGGAATCAGCCCCAGCATTTT.

J is TRBJ1-3 and V is TRBV10-2, with D tentatively TRBD1 (5 bases). Germline V CDR1 and CDR2: WSHSY, SAAADI. V dropped 6 bases and J dropped 4 bases, with 16 bases sitting between them. CDR3 length: 15 residues. In DNA form, the CDR3 reads TGCGCCAGCAGGGACTCCAGGGCTGGAGGAAACACCATATATTTT. This codes for CASRDSRAGGNTIYF.

This chain uses TRBV3-1 (or the pseudogene TRBV3-2) with TRBJ2-7; TRBD2 agrees at 9 bases. Germline CDR1 reads LGHDT; CDR2 reads YNNKEL (reference sequence). After removal of 2 bases from V and 5 bases from J, the junction contained 7 bases not matched to a gene. The CDR3 is 15 amino acids. This CDR3 is CASSQFAAGGNEQYF. The CDR3 DNA reads as TGTGCCAGCAGCCAATTCGCAGCGGGAGGTAACGAGCAGTACTTC.

The V gene is TRBV7-2, the J gene TRBJ1-5, with D maybe TRBD1 (6 bases). Germline V CDR1 and CDR2: SGHTA, FQGNSA. This CDR3 spans 16 amino acids. Deletions cut 2 bases from V and 7 bases from J, with 18 bases between. The DNA of the CDR3 is TGTGCCAGCAGCTTACGTCGGGGGGCCCTGGGCCAGCCCCAGCATTTT. Amino acids: CASSLRRGALGQPQHF.

This chain uses TRBV4-3 with TRBJ1-2, with D unresolved. V was pared by 0 bases and J by 7 bases, with 3 bases between. Germline assignment: CDR1 LGHNA and CDR2 YSLEER. This CDR3 has 11 residues. This chain's CDR3 is CASSQDGGYTF. The CDR3 bases are TGCGCCAGCAGCCAAGATGGTGGCTACACCTTC.

The V gene is TRBV6-1, the J gene TRBJ2-5; unclear D gene. There are 15 residues in the CDR3. V was clipped by 2 bases and J by 2 bases, with 12 bases between them. Looked up from germline, CDR1 is MNHNS and CDR2 is SASEGT. As DNA, the CDR3 is TGTGCCAGCAGTGAATGGATAGGAAATCAAGAGACCCAGTACTTC. As protein: CASSEWIGNQETQYF.

This rearrangement joins TRBV15 to TRBJ2-3, with TRBD2 as a possible D gene (6 bases). V lost 8 bases, J lost 0 bases, and 12 bases lay in between. The V gene's germline CDR1 is LNHNV and CDR2 YYDKDF (reference sequence). CDR3 size: 14 residues. CDR3 in DNA: TGTGCCACCTCTAGCGTAGCTAGCACAGATACGCAGTATTTT. Encoded protein: CATSSVASTDTQYF. The full variable domain, completed using reference TRBV15 and TRBJ2-3, is DAMVIQNPRYQVTQFGKPVTLSCSQTLNHNVMYWYQQKSSQAPKLLFHYYDKDFNNEADTPDNFQSRRPNTSFCFLDIRSPGLGDTAMYLCATSSVASTDTQYFGPGTRLTVL.

V is TRBV4-3 and J is TRBJ1-5; 7 bases are a match to TRBD1. The CDR3 spans 17 residues. V lost 0 bases and J lost 1; bases outside the gene matches: 6. CDR1 is LGHNA, CDR2 YSLEER, per germline. The CDR3 spells CASSQDRKTGSNQPQHF. The CDR3 bases are TGCGCCAGCAGCCAAGATCGCAAGACAGGGAGCAATCAGCCCCAGCATTTT.

The J gene is TRBJ1-2, the V gene TRBV6-1; possible D gene TRBD1, 6 bases. Between the trimmed V and J ends, which lost 3 bases and 2 bases, there was a span of 13 bases. The CDR3 sequence is 15 residues long. Germline-derived CDR1 and CDR2 are MNHNS and SASEGT. The DNA for the CDR3 is TGTGCCAGCAGTGATGGGGGGCGGCCAAACTATGGCTACACCTTC. This sequence encodes CASSDGGRPNYGYTF.

The CDR3 DNA reads as TGTGCCACCAGCACCGGGGACATCGGCTACACCTTC. Translation: CATSTGDIGYTF. V gene TRBV15 combines with J gene TRBJ1-2; tentative D call: TRBD1 (6 bases). Germline CDR1 LNHNV, CDR2 YYDKDF (reference sequence). The CDR3 spans 12 residues. V lost 4 bases and J lost 8, with 11 bases in between.

This clone appeared a single time. The rearrangement uses TRBV9 and TRBJ1-6; D might be TRBD1 (5 bases). The CDR3 is 14 amino acids. The V end was cut by 4 bases, the J end by 6 bases, with 11 bases between. Per the germline V gene, CDR1 is SGDLS and CDR2 is YYNGEE. CDR3 protein: CASSLTGSNSPLHF. DNA of the CDR3: TGTGCCAGCAGCTTAACAGGAAGTAATTCACCCCTCCACTTT.

V and J are TRBV12-3 or TRBV12-4 and TRBJ1-2, with TRBD1 identical over 8 bases. This CDR3 region has 12 residues. Trimming took 4 bases from V and 7 from J; bases not matched to a gene: 2. CDR3 region: CASSWTGLGYTF. The CDR3 bases are TGTGCCAGCAGTTGGACAGGGCTTGGCTACACCTTC.

The chain joins TRBV5-1 to TRBJ2-1, with a weak D call TRBD2 (6 bases). V lost 5 bases and J lost 4, with 16 bases in between. The length of the CDR3 is 15 residues. Germline CDR1 reads SGHRS; CDR2 reads YFSETQ. DNA of the CDR3: TGCGCCAGCAGGCGACCGGGGACTTCTTACAATGAGCAGTTCTTC. Translation gives CASRRPGTSYNEQFF. Full variable domain (missing parts from reference TRBV5-1 and TRBJ2-1): KAGVTQTPRYLIKTRGQQVTLSCSPISGHRSVSWYQQTPGQGLQFLFEYFSETQRNKGNFPGRFSGRQFSNSRSEMNVSTLELGDSALYLCASRRPGTSYNEQFFGPGTRLTVL.

The rearrangement links TRBV10-3 to TRBJ1-4; 7 bases match TRBD1. Per the germline V gene, CDR1 is ENHRY and CDR2 is SYGVKD. V shed 6 bases and J 5 bases; nucleotides not matched to a gene: 3. The CDR3 contains 13 residues. The CDR3 DNA follows: TGTGCCATCAGGCCGGGACAGAATGAAAAACTGTTTTTT. It specifies CAIRPGQNEKLFF.

A note on this clone: Other DNA sequences in the same sample also yield this CDR3. The V gene is TRBV18, the J gene TRBJ2-5; no definite D call. Germline loops: CDR1 KGHSH, CDR2 LQKENI. V lost 1 base and J 5 bases, leaving 5 bases between the germline ends. The CDR3 has 12 residues. The chain's CDR3 is CASSPLGETQYF. The CDR3 nucleotides read TGTGCCAGCTCACCACTCGGGGAGACCCAGTACTTC.

CDR3 in DNA: TGTGCCAGCAGTTTATTATCCCAGGACTATCAGCCCCAGCATTTT. Translating it yields CASSLLSQDYQPQHF. J is TRBJ1-5 and V is TRBV28; D not resolved. Germline loops: CDR1 MDHEN, CDR2 SYDVKM. The CDR3 length is 15 residues. V shed 1 base and J shed 5 bases, with 12 bases lying between them.

The chain combines TRBV27 with TRBJ2-3; D is unclear. Per the germline V gene, CDR1 is MNHEY and CDR2 is SMNVEV (reference sequence). V was shortened by 0 bases and J by 0 bases, with 1 base between the two germline ends. This CDR3 comprises 13 residues. In DNA, the CDR3 is TGTGCCAGCAGTTTATCTAGCACAGATACGCAGTATTTT. This sequence encodes CASSLSSTDTQYF.